The clone carrying this T cell receptor beta chain was detected ten times or more. Its target is unknown. Hyperthyroidism in the patients, aged 18 to 65, was newly diagnosed and under 2 months in duration. The PBMCs were taken from less than 11 ml of fresh peripheral blood. RNA transcripts provided the source from which TCR beta CDR3 regions were amplified. First-round RT-PCR of the TCR CDR3 relied on the HTBI primer set. A single record per CDR3 protein comes from TCRdb applying MiXCR to the multiplex PCR reads. The profile shows 470,000 or so distinct CDR3 sequences, under 25% of them singletons. CDR1 is MDHEN and CDR2 is SYDVKM in the germline V gene. The germline V and J ends were trimmed by 5 bases and 1 base, with 15 bases remaining between them. The CDR3 is 15 amino acids. The data belong to a study of T cells in Graves' hyperthyroidism and ophthalmopathy. The study, taken as a whole, reports: Blood samples included most of the expanded thyroid clonotypes exceeding 0.001. Patients with ophthalmopathy were separated from those with stable hyperthyroidism by a 13 V-J model.

The chain joins TRBV28 to TRBJ2-7; no clear D gene. The TCR was taken from a man between 18 and 29 years old with Graves' hyperthyroidism. The source material was blood. CDR3 loop: CASSPRTPRSYEQYF. In DNA, the CDR3 is TGTGCCAGCAGTCCAAGGACCCCCCGGTCCTACGAGCAGTACTTC.